Listed below are T cell receptor beta chains from one sample, sequenced in a study of control samples from healthy donors and cancer patients. Only in-frame clones appear in the TCRdb table, and some are missing; sequencing was by immunoSEQ multiplex PCR. The data show 76,000 or so clones, with roughly 90% seen just once and 9.5% held by the top ten. Sequenced input: PBMCs. These TCRs come from a woman aged 50 to 65 with colorectal cancer. Each CDR3 is given with its conserved first and last residue. The D gene is left open where the match is weak. Clone size is given for some rows only: seen once, a few or many times, or a class if the clone is expanded.

V gene,D gene,clone size,J gene,CDR3 DNA,CDR3 protein
TRBV27,-,-,TRBJ2-5,TGTGCCAGCAGTTTGTTCGGGGGCCAAGAGACCCAGTACTTC,CASSLFGGQETQYF
TRBV29-1,-,once,TRBJ1-4,TGCAGCGTTGGCATCGGGGGAGCTAATGAAAAACTGTTTTTT,CSVGIGGANEKLFF
TRBV18,TRBD2,-,TRBJ2-3,TGTGCCAGCTCATCGGGGGGGGCAGATACGCAGTATTTT,CASSSGGADTQYF
TRBV16,-,-,TRBJ1-4,TGTGCCAGCAGCCAATCGGGCCTAGGGTCGGAAAAACTGTTTTTT,CASSQSGLGSEKLFF
TRBV7-2,-,-,TRBJ1-2,TGTGCCAGCAGCTTACATAAGACTAACTATGGCTACACCTTC,CASSLHKTNYGYTF
TRBV28,TRBD1,-,TRBJ2-2,TGTGCCAGCAGTTCGGGACAGGGGTTGACCGGGGAGCTGTTTTTT,CASSSGQGLTGELFF
TRBV9,-,-,TRBJ1-2,TGTGCCAGCAGCGTAGGCCAGCCCACCTATGGCTACACCTTC,CASSVGQPTYGYTF
TRBV3-1/TRBV3-2,TRBD2,-,TRBJ2-1,TGTGCCAGCAGCCAATCTTTTGGACTAGGTGGGGATGAGCAGTTCTTC,CASSQSFGLGGDEQFF
TRBV2,TRBD2,-,TRBJ2-1,TGTGCCAGCAGGACTAGCAGTCAGGCCAATGAGCAGTTCTTC,CASRTSSQANEQFF
TRBV30,-,-,TRBJ1-1,TGTGCCTGGAGTGTAGGGCGGTATGAAGCTTTCTTT,CAWSVGRYEAFF
TRBV2,TRBD1,-,TRBJ2-5,TGTGCCAGCAGTGACCCGGGACAGGGCGAAAGAAAAAGGGAGACCCAGTACTTC,CASSDPGQGERKRETQYF
TRBV2,-,once,TRBJ1-6,TGTGCCAGCAGATCGGGACTGCAGTATTCACCCCTCCACTTT,CASRSGLQYSPLHF
TRBV5-1,TRBD2,-,TRBJ2-2,TGCGCCAGCAGCTTGGTTAGCGGGATGAACACCGGGGAGCTGTTTTTT,CASSLVSGMNTGELFF
TRBV28,-,-,TRBJ1-2,TGTGCCAGCAGCTGGAGGGATAGGGGTGGCTACACCTTC,CASSWRDRGGYTF
TRBV7-6,TRBD2,-,TRBJ2-1,TGTGCCAGCAGCTTAGCGGCTAGCGGGGTATTCTCCTACAATGAGCAGTTCTTC,CASSLAASGVFSYNEQFF
TRBV2,-,-,TRBJ1-4,TGTGCCAGCAGTGAGTGGGGTGCCCATAATGAAAAACTGTTTTTT,CASSEWGAHNEKLFF
TRBV7-2,-,-,TRBJ1-1,TGTGCCAGCAGCTCAGGCGCTTACACTGAAGCTTTCTTT,CASSSGAYTEAFF
TRBV10-3,-,-,TRBJ1-6,TGTGCCATCAGTGACAGGGATGATTCACCCCTCCACTTT,CAISDRDDSPLHF
TRBV30,-,-,TRBJ1-6,TGTGCCTGGAGTGCGCTCAGCAATTCACCCCTCCACTTT,CAWSALSNSPLHF
TRBV7-8,-,-,TRBJ2-6,TGTGCCAGCCGAGGAGACTCTGGGGCCAACGTCCTGACTTTC,CASRGDSGANVLTF
TRBV30,-,once,TRBJ1-5,TGTGCCTGGATCGGGACTGTAAATCAGCCCCAGCATTTT,CAWIGTVNQPQHF
TRBV9,-,-,TRBJ2-3,TGTGCCAGCAGCGTAGAGGACAGCACAGATACGCAGTATTTT,CASSVEDSTDTQYF
TRBV29-1,-,-,TRBJ2-1,TGCAGCGCCGTGGGGGGGCACTACAATGAGCAGTTCTTC,CSAVGGHYNEQFF
TRBV28,-,-,TRBJ1-4,TGTGCCAGCAGAATCCGGGGGGGGAATGAAAAACTGTTTTTT,CASRIRGGNEKLFF
TRBV2,-,-,TRBJ2-3,TGTGCCAGCAGTGAAATGGCCGCGGGAGATACGCAGTATTTT,CASSEMAAGDTQYF
TRBV19,-,-,TRBJ1-5,TGTGCCAGCTCACAGGGCCGGGATCAGCCCCAGCATTTT,CASSQGRDQPQHF
TRBV4-3,TRBD1,-,TRBJ2-1,TGCGCCAGCAGCCAGCCGTTAGGGGGCCGCTACAATGAGCAGTTCTTC,CASSQPLGGRYNEQFF
TRBV5-1,-,-,TRBJ1-6,TGCGCCAGCAGCTTGGAATCCCCGGGAAATTCACCCCTCCACTTT,CASSLESPGNSPLHF
TRBV24-1,TRBD1,-,TRBJ2-2,TGTGCCACCAGTGATTCATCCGGGACAGGGGTCCCCGGGGAGCTGTTTTTT,CATSDSSGTGVPGELFF
TRBV30,-,-,TRBJ1-1,TGTGCCTGGAGAGCTGGGCGGCGGGCCATGAACACTGAAGCTTTCTTT,CAWRAGRRAMNTEAFF
TRBV5-1,TRBD1,-,TRBJ1-2,TGCGCCAGCAGCTCCGGACAGGGGGCAGACTATGGCTACACCTTC,CASSSGQGADYGYTF
TRBV3-1/TRBV3-2,-,-,TRBJ1-6,TGTGCCAGCAGCCAAGACCAGGGTAGTTATTCACCCCTCCACTTT,CASSQDQGSYSPLHF
TRBV5-4,TRBD1,-,TRBJ1-2,TGTGCCAGCAGCTTACAGGGGACAAAGGGCTACACCTTC,CASSLQGTKGYTF